This TCR beta chain was captured by sequencing in a study of beta chain features in type 1 diabetes (dated by TCRdb to 2016 to 2019). Study-level background: Mean age, gender distribution, total cell number and subset yield were not different between patients and healthy donors. A total of around 110,000,000 sorted cells were examined across all samples, and a strong correlation was observed between cell number per subset and RNA yield. The study compared the TCRB repertoires of sorted circulating CD4+ T cell subsets in recently diagnosed type 1 diabetes patients with those in matched healthy donors. Regulatory and stem cell-like memory subsets were obtained from only 8 patients and about 8 healthy donors, while naive and central memory subsets were obtained from all 28 donors. Study-wide findings and limitations: Naive, central memory and regulatory TCRB repertoires appeared to be more alike among patients than among healthy donors. Because small numbers of individuals were included in the HLA sub-analyses, any influence of HLA type on TCRB rearrangement was left unresolved. A moderate but significant shortening of TCRB CDR3 length was observed in type 1 diabetes patients in all four CD4+ subsets. At VDJ recombination sites, patients with type 1 diabetes made fewer insertions and deleted more nucleotides, a pattern implying thymic rearrangement abnormalities. Because cDNA was sequenced instead of genomic DNA, highly expressing activated cells could be over-represented, though the groups showed no difference in activation or CD3 levels. PCR may preferentially amplify shorter templates, but because patient and control samples were amplified and corrected together, any resulting skew would affect both groups equally.

A single peripheral blood draw of approximately 0.11 L on average was collected from each donor into heparinised tubes. Naive, central memory, regulatory and stem cell-like memory CD4+ T cells were sorted on a BD FACSAria II using a panel including CD45RO, CCR7, CD25, CD127, CD95 and CD27. Every sorted population had a purity above 95%. PBMCs were isolated right away by Lymphoprep density gradient centrifugation and were stained directly, without culture. To minimize batch effects, samples were stained and sorted in pairs, one healthy donor with one patient per experiment. CDR1 and CDR2 were assigned from the germline V gene as SGHRS and YFSETQ. The CDR3 holds 17 amino acids from the cysteine to the phenylalanine. Of all the DNA, just the CDR3 is kept, 51 bases in frame from base 1. V trim: 4 bases; J trim: 2 bases; unmatched bases: 11. The High Capacity cDNA Reverse Transcription Kit was used to reverse transcribe all of the isolated RNA, meaning that expressed TCRB transcripts were what got sequenced. Deep immunoSEQ sequencing was applied to naive, central memory and regulatory T cell samples, giving an average of roughly 3.5 million total reads per sample. After sorted cells were lysed in RLT buffer, RNA was extracted with DNase-treated RNeasy Micro or Mini kits, with the choice depending on cell number. To prevent cross-contamination, each cell subset was processed individually, whereas patient and healthy donor samples were processed jointly. The immunoSEQ multiplex PCR was used to amplify TCRB sequences from cDNA, yielding 87-bp fragments that span the CDR3 region. The amplicons were sequenced using the Illumina HiSeq platform. For the original study's pipeline: Synthetic template baselines were used to correct PCR bias computationally, reads within Hamming distance 2 were collapsed together, and singletons that could not be merged were discarded. By aligning reads against IMGT, V, D and J genes, CDR3 length, and insertions or deletions at six rearrangement sites were assigned. Within each subset, clonotype counts were normalized to the number of sorted cells before true diversity and Gini coefficients were calculated with the tcR R package. Repertoire sharing was quantified using the overlap coefficient calculated on TCRB nucleotide sequences. As a proxy for the pre-selection repertoire, out-of-frame TCRB sequences from naive cells were analyzed. TCRdb took over this immuneACCESS table, retaining in-frame rearrangements with V and J assigned. Such tables are incomplete; in checked studies, under half of the missing clones stem from an unresolved V gene, and the remainder is unexplained. Clone size and V and J calls were adopted from that table, with D and trimming inferred from the DNA. The sample data list around 240,000 clones, and more than 9% of these were observed just once. The biggest ten clones account for less than 0.035% of the sample.

This clone was seen a few times. Its antigen has not been determined. No much larger clonotype is one base removed from it; base qualities were not supplied. The rearrangement combines TRBV5-1 with TRBJ2-1; 8 bases in the junction line up with TRBD1. Sequenced: naive CD4+ T cells from blood. This sample's cell subset or site label indicates: true naive CD4+ T cells. The source is a woman between 18 and 30 years old in good health. The CDR3 protein is CASSHNGQGAPYNEQFF. The DNA reads TGCGCCAGCAGCCATAACGGACAGGGAGCTCCCTACAATGAGCAGTTCTTC.